The 23 T cell receptor beta chains in this list originate from one sample, sequenced in a study of T cells in Graves' hyperthyroidism and ophthalmopathy. Using RNA transcripts as the source, TCR beta CDR3 regions were amplified. In the first-round RT-PCR of the TCR CDR3, the HTBI primer set was used. TCRdb reprocessed the multiplex PCR reads with MiXCR, giving one entry per CDR3 protein. This table holds around 800,000 distinct CDR3 sequences, around 38% found once. Specimen: blood. The receptors here all came from a man aged 18 to 29 with Graves' hyperthyroidism.

The count of this clonotype is one. This CDR3 reads CSASRSGQETQYF. In DNA, the CDR3 is TGCAGTGCTAGTAGGAGCGGCCAAGAGACCCAGTACTTC. The gene calls are TRBV20-1 and TRBJ2-5, with D perhaps TRBD2 (5 bases). CDR1 is DFQATT and CDR2 is SNEGSKA in the germline V gene (reference sequence). CDR3 size: 13 residues. The V gene lost 3 bases and the J gene lost 1 base, with 9 bases spanning the gap.

This clonotype has a handful of counts. DNA for the CDR3: TGTGCCAGCAGCTTGGCGGGGGGGTGGGAGACCCAGTACTTC. It codes for CASSLAGGWETQYF. The chain carries TRBV5-8 and TRBJ2-5; the match to TRBD2 covers 8 bases. The CDR3 is made up of 14 amino acids. Germline CDR1 SGHTS, CDR2 YDEGEE. With 0 bases clipped from V and 5 bases from J, the junction kept 3 bases outside the gene matches.

Regarding this clonotype: A read error may be the cause here, since a much bigger clone is one base away. The J gene is TRBJ2-2, the V gene TRBV29-1; tentative D call: TRBD2 (5 bases). CDR1 and CDR2 from the germline V gene are SQVTM and ANQGSEA. Trimming cost V 6 bases and J 4 bases, with 15 bases left between them. The CDR3 runs 14 residues. DNA of the CDR3: TGCAGCGTAGAACGGACTTCCCTCACCGGGGAGCTGTTTTTT. Its protein product is CSVERTSLTGELFF.

This clonotype was seen ten or more times. This sequence joins TRBV15 and TRBJ2-2, with a weak D call TRBD2 (5 bases). Germline CDR1 and CDR2: LNHNV and YYDKDF (reference sequence). V was clipped by 0 bases and J by 4 bases, with 9 bases between them. The CDR3 runs to 15 residues. CDR3 amino acids: CATSREASSTGELFF. The DNA of the CDR3 is TGTGCCACCAGCAGAGAGGCTAGCTCCACCGGGGAGCTGTTTTTT.

This clonotype was seen repeatedly, ten times or more. The chain is built from TRBV7-6 and TRBJ1-1; TRBD1 agrees at 10 bases. From germline, CDR1 is SGHVS and CDR2 FNYEAQ. The CDR3 extends over 14 amino acids. V lost 6 bases, J lost 5 bases, and 6 bases stayed unmatched. CDR3: CASRAGTGDTEAFF. The CDR3 region has the DNA TGTGCCAGCAGGGCCGGGACAGGGGATACTGAAGCTTTCTTT.

As to this clonotype: This may come from a read error, since a much larger clone is one base off. The chain couples TRBV20-1 to TRBJ2-7; possibly TRBD1 or TRBD2 for D (5 bases each). CDR1 DFQATT and CDR2 SNEGSKA come from the germline V gene (reference sequence). The CDR3 totals 13 residues. DNA of the CDR3: TGCAGTGCTGGAGATCCGGGACCCTACGAGCAGTACTTC. Its protein is CSAGDPGPYEQYF.

This clonotype was detected once. J is TRBJ2-7 and V is TRBV29-1; 10 nucleotides align to TRBD1. The CDR3 has 14 residues. The ends lost 2 bases at V and 4 bases at J; junction bases unmatched: 5. Germline lookup yields CDR1 SQVTM and CDR2 ANQGSEA. The CDR3 DNA sequence: TGCAGCGTTGAACGGGAGGACAGGGGGTACGAGCAGTACTTC. The encoded protein is CSVEREDRGYEQYF.

This chain joins TRBV7-9 and TRBJ2-7; D unclear. Trimming shortened V by 7 bases and J by 6 bases, and 10 bases separated the two germline ends. The CDR3 runs 11 residues. Germline CDR1 SEHNR, CDR2 FQNEAQ (reference sequence). The CDR3: CASTNSVEQYF. The CDR3 coding sequence is TGTGCCAGCACCAACTCAGTCGAGCAGTACTTC.

The chain couples TRBV24-1 to TRBJ2-7; 7 positions agree with TRBD2. With 12 bases clipped from V and 2 bases from J, the junction kept 12 bases outside the gene matches. Germline CDR1 KGHDR, CDR2 SFDVKD. The CDR3 runs 14 residues. CDR3 protein: CAWAHASGTYEQYF. The CDR3 DNA reads as TGTGCCTGGGCTCATGCTAGCGGTACCTACGAGCAGTACTTC.

This clonotype turned up a few times. The chain uses TRBV19 and TRBJ1-1, with D possibly being TRBD1 (5 bases). Looked up from germline, CDR1 is LNHDA and CDR2 is SQIVND (reference sequence). V gave up 10 bases and J gave up 4 bases, with 16 bases separating them. The CDR3 has 13 residues. The chain's CDR3 is CANSGTVGTEAFF. The DNA for the CDR3 is TGTGCCAACTCCGGGACTGTTGGCACTGAAGCTTTCTTT. Together with reference TRBV19 and TRBJ1-1, the CDR3 gives the full variable domain: DGGITQSPKYLFRKEGQNVTLSCEQNLNHDAMYWYRQDPGQGLRLIYYSQIVNDFQKGDIAEGYSVSREKKESFPLTVTSAQKNPTAFYLCANSGTVGTEAFFGQGTRLTVV.

This clonotype was detected a few times. V gene TRBV9 combines with J gene TRBJ2-7; D not certain. Trimming stripped 2 bases from V and 0 bases from J, with 9 bases between. Per the germline V gene, CDR1 is SGDLS and CDR2 is YYNGEE. This CDR3 comprises 14 residues. DNA for the CDR3: TGTGCCAGCAGCGTTTGGTCTAGCTCCTACGAGCAGTACTTC. Its protein is CASSVWSSSYEQYF.

This clonotype occurred once. The J gene is TRBJ1-2, the V gene TRBV25-1, with a possible D match to TRBD1 (5 bases). Germline loops: CDR1 MGHDK, CDR2 SYGVNS. V was trimmed by 3 bases and J by 7 bases, leaving 12 bases between them. The CDR3 spans 13 residues. The CDR3 spells CASSEPGPFGYTF. CDR3 in DNA: TGTGCCAGCAGTGAGCCGGGACCGTTTGGCTACACCTTC.

V is TRBV7-2 and J is TRBJ1-5; 11 nucleotides line up with TRBD1. Germline-derived CDR1 and CDR2 are SGHTA and FQGNSA. The CDR3 loop spans 20 amino acids. V trimming: 4 bases; J trimming: 0 bases; junction bases outside the gene matches: 14. The CDR3 loop reads CASSSQPGQGVASSNQPQHF. CDR3 sequence (DNA): TGTGCCAGCAGCTCCCAACCGGGACAGGGGGTCGCATCTAGCAATCAGCCCCAGCATTTT.

This clonotype appeared many times. The chain has TRBV15 and TRBJ1-2; TRBD1 aligns across 7 bases. Germline-derived CDR1 and CDR2 are LNHNV and YYDKDF (reference sequence). The CDR3 extends over 14 amino acids. V shed 5 bases, J shed 4 bases, and the junction held 7 bases outside the gene matches. This CDR3 reads CATSGYRGGYGYTF. The CDR3 DNA reads TGTGCCACCAGCGGATACAGGGGCGGCTATGGCTACACCTTC.

Points on this clonotype: Sequence at one end of the junction differs from germline and may be a read error. The J gene is TRBJ2-7, the V gene TRBV10-1; 9 nucleotides align to TRBD1. The germline gives CDR1 WNHNN, CDR2 SYGVQD (reference sequence). CDR3 length: 16 amino acids. The CDR3 region is CASSPTGTGSPYEQYF. The CDR3 nucleotides read TGTGCCAGCTCACCGACCGGGACAGGGTCACCCTACGAGCAGTACTTC.

The chain recombines TRBV12-3 or TRBV12-4 with TRBJ1-2; D possibly corresponds to TRBD1 (6 bases). V shed 4 bases and J shed 8 bases, with 14 bases lying between them. CDR3 length: 13 amino acids. CDR3 loop: CASSWGHPGGYTF. The CDR3 DNA reads TGTGCCAGCAGTTGGGGACACCCTGGGGGCTACACCTTC.

The chain has TRBV7-8 and TRBJ1-3; D is unclear. This CDR3 has 15 residues. The germline gives CDR1 SGHVS, CDR2 FQNEAQ. V shed 1 base and J shed 0 bases, with 7 bases lying between them. The CDR3 loop reads CASSLEDHSGNTIYF. The DNA of the CDR3 is TGTGCCAGCAGCTTAGAGGATCACTCTGGAAACACCATATATTTT.

This clonotype was seen at least ten times. The gene calls are TRBV7-6 and TRBJ1-2; D gene uncertain. Between the trimmed V and J ends, which lost 5 bases and 4 bases, there was a span of 17 bases. CDR3 length: 15 residues. CDR1 is SGHVS and CDR2 is FNYEAQ in the germline V gene. CDR3 DNA: TGTGCCAGCAGCGCTCACGGAGGGCACCCCTATGGCTACACCTTC. Amino acid sequence: CASSAHGGHPYGYTF.

This rearrangement joins TRBV12-3 or TRBV12-4 to TRBJ1-2; TRBD1 is a possible D gene (6 bases). The CDR3 spans 13 residues. Trimming took 3 bases from V and 6 from J, leaving 11 bases between them. The DNA of the CDR3 is TGTGCCAGCAGTTTCGGGCAGGGGAATGGCTACACCTTC. It specifies CASSFGQGNGYTF.

The V and J genes are TRBV7-9 and TRBJ1-4; maybe TRBD1 (5 bases). Trimming took 5 bases from V and 0 from J, leaving 19 bases between them. The CDR3 is 18 residues long. Germline loops: CDR1 SEHNR, CDR2 FQNEAQ (reference sequence). The CDR3 nucleotides read TGTGCCAGCAGCCCCGCGGGGGAGGAACCTGCAACTAATGAAAAACTGTTTTTT. This encodes CASSPAGEEPATNEKLFF.

The rearrangement joins TRBV10-1 to TRBJ2-5; D is perhaps TRBD2 (6 bases). The CDR3 covers 16 residues. V shed 8 bases and J shed 5 bases, with 24 bases lying between them. Germline CDR1 is WNHNN and CDR2 is SYGVQD (reference sequence). CDR3 bases: TGCGCCAGCTTACCCCTAGCGAGGGCAGGTGGTGAGACCCAGTACTTC. This gives the protein CASLPLARAGGETQYF.

There are a few counts of this clonotype. The chain links TRBV12-3 or TRBV12-4 to TRBJ2-7; possible D gene TRBD2, 5 bases. CDR3 length: 13 amino acids. Trimming removed 3 bases at V and 5 bases at J, with 11 bases between. CDR3: CASSFRAGHEQYF. CDR3 DNA sequence: TGTGCCAGCAGTTTTAGGGCGGGCCACGAGCAGTACTTC.

This clonotype appeared many times. J is TRBJ1-6 and V is TRBV20-1; the match to TRBD1 covers 8 bases. V shed 3 bases, J shed 8 bases, and the junction held 3 bases outside the gene matches. The CDR3 contains 13 residues. Germline lookup yields CDR1 DFQATT and CDR2 SNEGSKA (reference sequence). The CDR3 region is CSASPGGDSPLHF. The CDR3 DNA reads as TGCAGTGCTAGTCCAGGGGGCGATTCACCCCTCCACTTT.